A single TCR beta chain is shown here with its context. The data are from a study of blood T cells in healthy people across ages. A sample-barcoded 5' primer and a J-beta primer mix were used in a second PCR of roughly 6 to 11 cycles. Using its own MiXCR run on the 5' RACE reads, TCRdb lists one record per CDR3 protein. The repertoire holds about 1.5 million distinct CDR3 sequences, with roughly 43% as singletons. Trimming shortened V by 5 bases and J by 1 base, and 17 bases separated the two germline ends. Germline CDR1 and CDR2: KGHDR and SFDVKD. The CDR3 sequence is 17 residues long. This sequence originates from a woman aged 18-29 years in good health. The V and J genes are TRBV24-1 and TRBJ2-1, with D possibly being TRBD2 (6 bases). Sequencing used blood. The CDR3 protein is CATSGVAGRGSYNEQFF. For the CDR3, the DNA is TGTGCCACCAGTGGGGTTGCCGGGAGAGGTTCCTACAATGAGCAGTTCTTC.